The clone carrying this T cell receptor (beta chain) was seen a few times. Individual cDNA molecules received unique molecular identifiers in the library. In the authors' workflow: TCR counts had a median of approximately 87,000 per sample and spanned 23,224 to 690,600. MiXCR was run by TCRdb on the RACE reads, yielding one entry per CDR3 protein. TCRdb's processing, not the authors', yielded these V and J calls. The data show more than 80,000 distinct CDR3 sequences, less than 15% seen once. Deletions cut 0 bases from V and 5 bases from J, with 13 bases between. The CDR3 has 16 amino acids. This record belongs to a study of human T cells and chemical hapten exposure. Time point of the sample: pre-sensitization, week 0. The treatment denotes: therapeutic diphenylcyclopropenone sensitization with weekly scalp DPC. Blood sampling occurred before each patch-test application.

This receptor was identified in a woman between 50 and 59 years old with alopecia areata. Some clones in this sample may be carry-over from other donors' samples. This chain connects TRBV12-3 or TRBV12-4 to TRBJ1-4, with a weak D call TRBD1 (6 bases). The specimen was whole blood, collected in connection with sensitization to the hapten diphenylcyclopropenone (DPC). As DNA, the CDR3 is TGTGCCAGCAGTTTAGCCTCGACAGGCCGAAATGAAAAACTGTTTTTT. The encoded protein is CASSLASTGRNEKLFF.